The rows below give T cell receptor beta chains drawn from one sample of a study of T cell responses to AZD1222 COVID-19 vaccine. The data were produced by immunoSEQ multiplex PCR, yet TCRdb's version contains in-frame clones alone and is incomplete. This table has under 150,000 clones, around 93% appearing once. Sequencing used peripheral blood, obtained 28 days after the second AZD1222 dose. The receptor set was obtained from an adult who received the AZD1222 COVID-19 vaccine. Both conserved end residues are part of each CDR3. Each record gives: V gene, D gene, J gene, clone size, CDR3 DNA, CDR3 protein. D genes are given only for firm matches. Clone size, where shown, is once, few, many, or a class for clones that have expanded.

v_call: TRBV28
d_call: -
j_call: TRBJ1-1
clone_size: -
cdr3_nt: TGTGCCAGCCAACCTGGGACATACTACACTGAAGCTTTCTTT
cdr3_aa: CASQPGTYYTEAFF

v_call: TRBV6-5
d_call: -
j_call: TRBJ1-5
clone_size: -
cdr3_nt: TGTGCCAGCAGTTACAGGGACGGATGGCCCCAGCATTTT
cdr3_aa: CASSYRDGWPQHF

v_call: TRBV4-3
d_call: TRBD1
j_call: TRBJ1-1
clone_size: -
cdr3_nt: TGCGCCAGCAGCCCGCGAAGGGACAGGGCAATTGAAGCTTTCTTT
cdr3_aa: CASSPRRDRAIEAFF

v_call: TRBV7-2
d_call: -
j_call: TRBJ2-1
clone_size: -
cdr3_nt: TGTGCCAGCAGCCCGGGACTCCTGAATGAGCAGTTCTTC
cdr3_aa: CASSPGLLNEQFF

v_call: TRBV7-9
d_call: -
j_call: TRBJ1-1
clone_size: once
cdr3_nt: TGTGCCAGCAGCTTAGGGTCAGCTGCGAACACTGAAGCTTTCTTT
cdr3_aa: CASSLGSAANTEAFF

v_call: TRBV7-9
d_call: -
j_call: TRBJ1-2
clone_size: -
cdr3_nt: TGTGCCAGCAGCTTAGGTGGGGGTAGGAACTATGGCTACACCTTC
cdr3_aa: CASSLGGGRNYGYTF

v_call: TRBV28
d_call: TRBD1
j_call: TRBJ2-7
clone_size: few
cdr3_nt: TGTGCCACCGCCGGACAGGGGAATGTGCAGTACTTC
cdr3_aa: CATAGQGNVQYF

v_call: TRBV10-2
d_call: -
j_call: TRBJ1-1
clone_size: -
cdr3_nt: TGCGCCAGCAGTTTGGACAGATCTGAAGCTTTCTTT
cdr3_aa: CASSLDRSEAFF

v_call: TRBV24-1
d_call: -
j_call: TRBJ1-2
clone_size: -
cdr3_nt: TGTGCCACCAGTGATTTTCATGGCGGCTACACCTTC
cdr3_aa: CATSDFHGGYTF

v_call: TRBV5-6
d_call: -
j_call: TRBJ1-4
clone_size: -
cdr3_nt: TGTGCCAGCAGTTCATACACTACAGGAAATGAAAAACTGTTTTTT
cdr3_aa: CASSSYTTGNEKLFF

v_call: TRBV29-1
d_call: -
j_call: TRBJ1-1
clone_size: once
cdr3_nt: TGCAGCGGCGTAAAACCATACAACACTGAAGCTTTCTTT
cdr3_aa: CSGVKPYNTEAFF

v_call: TRBV19
d_call: TRBD1
j_call: TRBJ1-4
clone_size: -
cdr3_nt: TGTGCCAGTAACATGTGGCCGGACAGGGGCGAAAAACTGTTTTTT
cdr3_aa: CASNMWPDRGEKLFF

v_call: TRBV5-4
d_call: -
j_call: TRBJ1-5
clone_size: once
cdr3_nt: TGTGCCAGCAGCTTGGGGCGCAATCAGCCCCAGCATTTT
cdr3_aa: CASSLGRNQPQHF

v_call: TRBV7-2
d_call: -
j_call: TRBJ1-5
clone_size: -
cdr3_nt: TGTGCCAGCAGCTTAGTGGGAGGCGGCAATCAGCCCCAGCATTTT
cdr3_aa: CASSLVGGGNQPQHF

v_call: TRBV20-1
d_call: -
j_call: TRBJ2-7
clone_size: -
cdr3_nt: TGCAGTGCTAGTCTTAGCATGTACGAGCAGTACTTC
cdr3_aa: CSASLSMYEQYF

v_call: TRBV24-1
d_call: -
j_call: TRBJ1-5
clone_size: -
cdr3_nt: TGTGCCACCGAGGGGGGCGGCAATCAGCCCCAGCATTTT
cdr3_aa: CATEGGGNQPQHF

v_call: TRBV2
d_call: TRBD1
j_call: TRBJ1-5
clone_size: -
cdr3_nt: TGTGCCAGCAGATTCCGGACAGGGCTACGAGATAGCAATCAGCCCCAGCATTTT
cdr3_aa: CASRFRTGLRDSNQPQHF

v_call: TRBV29-1
d_call: -
j_call: TRBJ1-3
clone_size: -
cdr3_nt: TGCAGCGTTCTCGACAGCGTGGGAAACACCATATATTTT
cdr3_aa: CSVLDSVGNTIYF

v_call: TRBV10-3
d_call: TRBD1
j_call: TRBJ2-7
clone_size: -
cdr3_nt: TGTGCCACCCGAGGGGGCGGAGGATACGAGCAGTACTTC
cdr3_aa: CATRGGGGYEQYF

v_call: TRBV27
d_call: TRBD2
j_call: TRBJ2-7
clone_size: -
cdr3_nt: TGTGCCAGCAGGAAGACTAGCGGGGGAAACGAGCAGTACTTC
cdr3_aa: CASRKTSGGNEQYF

v_call: TRBV5-6
d_call: TRBD1
j_call: TRBJ2-7
clone_size: -
cdr3_nt: TGTGCCAGCAGCCTGACAGGGGACGAGCAGTACTTC
cdr3_aa: CASSLTGDEQYF

v_call: TRBV7-9
d_call: -
j_call: TRBJ2-2
clone_size: -
cdr3_nt: TGTGCCAGCAGTCGGCTTACCGGGGAGCTGTTTTTT
cdr3_aa: CASSRLTGELFF

v_call: TRBV9
d_call: TRBD1
j_call: TRBJ2-2
clone_size: -
cdr3_nt: TGTGCCAGCAGCGACCAGGGGGCCATCGGGGAGCTGTTTTTT
cdr3_aa: CASSDQGAIGELFF

v_call: TRBV24-1
d_call: -
j_call: TRBJ1-5
clone_size: -
cdr3_nt: TGTGCCACCAGTGATTTTCGGGAACAGAGAAATCAGCCCCAGCATTTT
cdr3_aa: CATSDFREQRNQPQHF

v_call: TRBV9
d_call: -
j_call: TRBJ2-2
clone_size: -
cdr3_nt: TGTGCCAGCAGCGTAGCTACGGCGGGGTGGAACACCGGGGAGCTGTTTTTT
cdr3_aa: CASSVATAGWNTGELFF

v_call: TRBV19
d_call: -
j_call: TRBJ2-1
clone_size: -
cdr3_nt: TGTGCCAGTAGTGCGCAACTAGCACGTGAGCAGTTCTTC
cdr3_aa: CASSAQLAREQFF

v_call: TRBV10-3
d_call: TRBD1
j_call: TRBJ2-2
clone_size: once
cdr3_nt: TGTGCCATCAGTGATGTCTCGACAGGGGGGGACACCGGGGAGCTGTTTTTT
cdr3_aa: CAISDVSTGGDTGELFF

v_call: TRBV29-1
d_call: TRBD2
j_call: TRBJ2-1
clone_size: few
cdr3_nt: TGCAGCGTTTTTGGAGGGGCTAGCGGGATCTACAATGAGCAGTTCTTC
cdr3_aa: CSVFGGASGIYNEQFF

v_call: TRBV9
d_call: -
j_call: TRBJ2-1
clone_size: -
cdr3_nt: TGTGCCAGCAGCCCCAGAATCCGAAGCTCCTACAATGAGCAGTTCTTC
cdr3_aa: CASSPRIRSSYNEQFF

v_call: TRBV2
d_call: -
j_call: TRBJ2-2
clone_size: -
cdr3_nt: TGTGCCAGCAGTTACACGGGCGGGGAGCTGTTTTTT
cdr3_aa: CASSYTGGELFF

v_call: TRBV5-1
d_call: TRBD1
j_call: TRBJ2-1
clone_size: -
cdr3_nt: TGCGCCAGCAGCTTACGGACAGGGGATGGTGAGCAGTTCTTC
cdr3_aa: CASSLRTGDGEQFF

v_call: TRBV19
d_call: -
j_call: TRBJ1-5
clone_size: -
cdr3_nt: TGTGCCAGTAGCTCACCCCCGGGATTGGAGCAGCCCCAGCATTTT
cdr3_aa: CASSSPPGLEQPQHF

v_call: TRBV6-5
d_call: -
j_call: TRBJ1-4
clone_size: -
cdr3_nt: TGTGCCAGCAGTTGGGCAACTAATGAAAAACTGTTTTTT
cdr3_aa: CASSWATNEKLFF

v_call: TRBV7-9
d_call: -
j_call: TRBJ1-2
clone_size: -
cdr3_nt: TGTGCCAGCAGCTGGAGGGAGGTCTACACCTTC
cdr3_aa: CASSWREVYTF

v_call: TRBV7-9
d_call: TRBD1
j_call: TRBJ2-2
clone_size: -
cdr3_nt: TGTGCCAGCAGTCGAGAGGGACAGGGACGAACCGGGGAGCTGTTTTTT
cdr3_aa: CASSREGQGRTGELFF

v_call: TRBV28
d_call: TRBD1
j_call: TRBJ2-7
clone_size: -
cdr3_nt: TGTGCCAGCAGTCCGGGACAGGGGCGATACGAGCAGTACTTC
cdr3_aa: CASSPGQGRYEQYF

v_call: TRBV6-2/TRBV6-3
d_call: -
j_call: TRBJ1-5
clone_size: -
cdr3_nt: TGTGCCAGCAGTCCCGGGACGGTCGGGGGGGAGCCCCAGCATTTT
cdr3_aa: CASSPGTVGGEPQHF

v_call: TRBV11-1
d_call: -
j_call: TRBJ1-5
clone_size: -
cdr3_nt: TGTGCCAGCACCTTCCAGGGGCAGGCCCATCAGCCCCAGCATTTT
cdr3_aa: CASTFQGQAHQPQHF

v_call: TRBV5-4
d_call: TRBD2
j_call: TRBJ2-5
clone_size: -
cdr3_nt: TGTGCCAGCAGCTCCATTGGACTAGCGGGAGGAGGGGAGACCCAGTACTTC
cdr3_aa: CASSSIGLAGGGETQYF

v_call: TRBV28
d_call: -
j_call: TRBJ1-5
clone_size: -
cdr3_nt: TGTGCCAGCAGTCCCCTTCAGGGGTTACATAGCAATCAGCCCCAGCATTTT
cdr3_aa: CASSPLQGLHSNQPQHF

v_call: TRBV18
d_call: TRBD1
j_call: TRBJ1-4
clone_size: -
cdr3_nt: TGTGCCAGCCCGAACCGGGACAGGGGGCCAACTAATGAAAAACTGTTTTTT
cdr3_aa: CASPNRDRGPTNEKLFF

v_call: TRBV7-3
d_call: -
j_call: TRBJ2-3
clone_size: -
cdr3_nt: TGTGCCAGCAGCTTAAACGGGGCAGGGACAGATACGCAGTATTTT
cdr3_aa: CASSLNGAGTDTQYF

v_call: TRBV6-5
d_call: TRBD1
j_call: TRBJ1-1
clone_size: -
cdr3_nt: TGTGCCAGCAGTTCTCCGAGACAGGGGGCTCCACAAGCTTTCTTT
cdr3_aa: CASSSPRQGAPQAFF

v_call: TRBV9
d_call: -
j_call: TRBJ2-5
clone_size: -
cdr3_nt: TGTGCCAGCAGCGTAGCGGCGGCCCCAGAGACCCAGTACTTC
cdr3_aa: CASSVAAAPETQYF

v_call: TRBV11-1
d_call: -
j_call: TRBJ2-7
clone_size: -
cdr3_nt: TGTGCCAGCAGCTTTGAGGGAACCTTGGGCGACGAGCAGTACTTC
cdr3_aa: CASSFEGTLGDEQYF

v_call: TRBV2
d_call: TRBD2
j_call: TRBJ2-1
clone_size: -
cdr3_nt: TGTGCCAGCAGTGAAGTTCTACCGGGACTAGCGGCGAATGAGCAGTTCTTC
cdr3_aa: CASSEVLPGLAANEQFF

v_call: TRBV7-3
d_call: -
j_call: TRBJ2-4
clone_size: once
cdr3_nt: TGTGCCAGCAGCTTAACGGGTGGGAGTGGGTACATTCAGTACTTC
cdr3_aa: CASSLTGGSGYIQYF

v_call: TRBV7-9
d_call: TRBD1
j_call: TRBJ1-2
clone_size: -
cdr3_nt: TGTGCCAGCAGCCAGGACAGGGGGCGCTTTAATGGCTACACCTTC
cdr3_aa: CASSQDRGRFNGYTF

v_call: TRBV30
d_call: -
j_call: TRBJ1-2
clone_size: -
cdr3_nt: TGTGCCTGGAGAAGGACCGGGAACTATGGCTACACCTTC
cdr3_aa: CAWRRTGNYGYTF

v_call: TRBV3-1/TRBV3-2
d_call: -
j_call: TRBJ1-2
clone_size: -
cdr3_nt: TGTGCCAGCAGCCAAGCTAGCGTTCGTGGCTACACCTTC
cdr3_aa: CASSQASVRGYTF

v_call: TRBV5-4
d_call: -
j_call: TRBJ1-4
clone_size: -
cdr3_nt: TGTGCCAGCAGCCCGAGTGGGGGGGCTGAAAAACTGTTTTTT
cdr3_aa: CASSPSGGAEKLFF

v_call: TRBV5-1
d_call: TRBD1
j_call: TRBJ1-3
clone_size: -
cdr3_nt: TGCGCCAGCAGCTTGGGAACAGGGGGTAGGGCTGGAAACACCATATATTTT
cdr3_aa: CASSLGTGGRAGNTIYF

v_call: TRBV9
d_call: TRBD2
j_call: TRBJ2-1
clone_size: once
cdr3_nt: TGTGCCAGCAGCTCCCTGAGTAGCGGGAGGGGAAGCTCCTACAATGAGCAGTTCTTC
cdr3_aa: CASSSLSSGRGSSYNEQFF

v_call: TRBV28
d_call: -
j_call: TRBJ1-1
clone_size: -
cdr3_nt: TGTGCCAGCAGGGTAGATGATGAAGCTTTCTTT
cdr3_aa: CASRVDDEAFF

v_call: TRBV2
d_call: -
j_call: TRBJ1-3
clone_size: -
cdr3_nt: TGTGCCAGCAGTGAACAACTGAACTCTGGAAACACCATATATTTT
cdr3_aa: CASSEQLNSGNTIYF